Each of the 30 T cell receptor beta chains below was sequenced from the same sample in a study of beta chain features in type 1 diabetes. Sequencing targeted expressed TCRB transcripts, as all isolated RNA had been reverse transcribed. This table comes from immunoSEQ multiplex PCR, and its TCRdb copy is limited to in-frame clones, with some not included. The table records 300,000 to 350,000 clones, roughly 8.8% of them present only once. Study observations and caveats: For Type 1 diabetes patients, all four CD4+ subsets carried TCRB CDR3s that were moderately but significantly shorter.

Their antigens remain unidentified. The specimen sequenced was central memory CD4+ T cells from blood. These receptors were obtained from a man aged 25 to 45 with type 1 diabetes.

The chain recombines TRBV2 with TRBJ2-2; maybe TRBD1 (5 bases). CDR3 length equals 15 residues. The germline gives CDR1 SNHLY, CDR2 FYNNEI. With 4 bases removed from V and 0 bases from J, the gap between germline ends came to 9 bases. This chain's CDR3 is CASSAVTANTGELFF. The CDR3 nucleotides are TGTGCCAGCAGTGCCGTGACAGCGAACACCGGGGAGCTGTTTTTT.

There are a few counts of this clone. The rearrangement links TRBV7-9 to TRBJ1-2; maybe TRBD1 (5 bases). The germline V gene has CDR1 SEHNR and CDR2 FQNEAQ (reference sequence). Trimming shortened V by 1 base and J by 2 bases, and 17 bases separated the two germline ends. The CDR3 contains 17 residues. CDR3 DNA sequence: TGTGCCAGCAGCTTAGAGGGTATTGGAGGGGCCAACTATGGCTACACCTTC. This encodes CASSLEGIGGANYGYTF.

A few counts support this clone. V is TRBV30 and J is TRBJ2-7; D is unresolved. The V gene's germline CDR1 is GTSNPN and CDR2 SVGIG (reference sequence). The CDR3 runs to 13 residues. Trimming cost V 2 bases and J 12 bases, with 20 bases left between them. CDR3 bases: TGTGCCTGGAGTCGAAGGAGCCGATACCCCCCGTACTTC. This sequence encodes CAWSRRSRYPPYF.

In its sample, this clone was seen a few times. In DNA, the CDR3 is TGTGCCAGCAGCTTGCAACTAGCGGGGATTAGCACAGATACGCAGTATTTT. Residues: CASSLQLAGISTDTQYF. The gene calls are TRBV5-4 and TRBJ2-3, with 10 bases identical to TRBD2. Germline CDR1 SGHNT, CDR2 YYREEE (reference sequence). The CDR3 is 17 amino acids. V lost 1 base to trimming and J lost 0 bases; unmatched junction nucleotides: 5.

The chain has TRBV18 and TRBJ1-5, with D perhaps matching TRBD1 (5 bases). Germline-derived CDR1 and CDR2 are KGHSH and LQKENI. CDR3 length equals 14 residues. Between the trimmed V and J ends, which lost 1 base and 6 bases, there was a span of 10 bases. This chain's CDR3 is CASSPQVGPQPQHF. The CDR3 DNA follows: TGTGCCAGCTCACCACAGGTGGGGCCTCAGCCCCAGCATTTT.

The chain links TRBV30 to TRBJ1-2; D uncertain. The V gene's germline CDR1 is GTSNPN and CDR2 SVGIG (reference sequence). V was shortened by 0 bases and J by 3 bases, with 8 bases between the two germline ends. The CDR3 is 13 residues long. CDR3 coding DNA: TGTGCCTGGAGTGTAGGGCAGCACTATGGCTACACCTTC. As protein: CAWSVGQHYGYTF.

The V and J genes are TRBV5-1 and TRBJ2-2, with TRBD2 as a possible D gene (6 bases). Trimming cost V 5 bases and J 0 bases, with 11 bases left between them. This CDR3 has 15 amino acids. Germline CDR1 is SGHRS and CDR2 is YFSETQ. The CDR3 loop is CASSYSGPNTGELFF. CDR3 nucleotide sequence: TGCGCCAGCAGTTACAGCGGGCCGAACACCGGGGAGCTGTTTTTT. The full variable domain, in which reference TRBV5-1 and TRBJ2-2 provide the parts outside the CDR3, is KAGVTQTPRYLIKTRGQQVTLSCSPISGHRSVSWYQQTPGQGLQFLFEYFSETQRNKGNFPGRFSGRQFSNSRSEMNVSTLELGDSALYLCASSYSGPNTGELFFGEGSRLTVL.

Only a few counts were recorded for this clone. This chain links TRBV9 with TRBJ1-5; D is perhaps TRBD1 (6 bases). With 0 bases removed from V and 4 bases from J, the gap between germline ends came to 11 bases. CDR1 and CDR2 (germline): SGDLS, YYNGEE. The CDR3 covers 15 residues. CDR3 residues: CASSVAGEWNQPQHF. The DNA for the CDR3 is TGTGCCAGCAGCGTAGCAGGGGAATGGAATCAGCCCCAGCATTTT.

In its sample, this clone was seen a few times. CDR3: CASSFGGSETQYF. The CDR3 nucleotides read TGTGCCAGCAGCTTTGGAGGTTCAGAGACCCAGTACTTC. The genes are TRBV5-8 and TRBJ2-5; D is perhaps TRBD2 (5 bases). The V gene's germline CDR1 is SGHTS and CDR2 YDEGEE. The CDR3 is 13 residues long. V was cut by 2 bases and J by 4 bases, with 9 bases left in between.

This chain's CDR3 is CASSKPSSYNEQFF. The CDR3 nucleotides read TGTGCCAGTAGTAAACCCTCCTCCTACAATGAGCAGTTCTTC. This chain uses TRBV19 with TRBJ2-1; D is ambiguous. The V gene's germline CDR1 is LNHDA and CDR2 SQIVND (reference sequence). V lost 4 bases and J 0 bases, leaving 7 bases between the germline ends. This CDR3 is 14 amino acids long. The complete variable domain, with remaining parts taken from reference TRBV19 and TRBJ2-1, reads DGGITQSPKYLFRKEGQNVTLSCEQNLNHDAMYWYRQDPGQGLRLIYYSQIVNDFQKGDIAEGYSVSREKKESFPLTVTSAQKNPTAFYLCASSKPSSYNEQFFGPGTRLTVL.

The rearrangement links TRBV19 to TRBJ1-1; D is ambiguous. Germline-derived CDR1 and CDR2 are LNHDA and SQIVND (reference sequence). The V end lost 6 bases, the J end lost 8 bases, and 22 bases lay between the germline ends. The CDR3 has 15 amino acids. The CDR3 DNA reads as TGTGCCAGTAGCCCCACCGCTACTGGAGAACACGAAGCTTTCTTT. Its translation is CASSPTATGEHEAFF.

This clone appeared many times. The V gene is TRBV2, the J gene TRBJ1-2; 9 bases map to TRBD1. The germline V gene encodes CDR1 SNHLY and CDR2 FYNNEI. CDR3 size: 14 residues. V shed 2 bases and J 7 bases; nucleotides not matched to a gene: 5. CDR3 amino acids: CASSEWDRASGYTF. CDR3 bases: TGTGCCAGCAGTGAATGGGACAGGGCATCTGGCTACACCTTC.

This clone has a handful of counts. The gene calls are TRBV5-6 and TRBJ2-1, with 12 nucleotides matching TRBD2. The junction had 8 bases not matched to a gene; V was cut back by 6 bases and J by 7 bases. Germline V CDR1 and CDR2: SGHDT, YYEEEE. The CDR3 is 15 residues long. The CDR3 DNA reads TGTGCCAGCAACCGACTAGCGGGGGATCTGAATGAGCAGTTCTTC. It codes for CASNRLAGDLNEQFF. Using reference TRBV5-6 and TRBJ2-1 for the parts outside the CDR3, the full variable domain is DAGVTQSPTHLIKTRGQQVTLRCSPKSGHDTVSWYQQALGQGPQFIFQYYEEEERQRGNFPDRFSGHQFPNYSSELNVNALLLGDSALYLCASNRLAGDLNEQFFGPGTRLTVL.

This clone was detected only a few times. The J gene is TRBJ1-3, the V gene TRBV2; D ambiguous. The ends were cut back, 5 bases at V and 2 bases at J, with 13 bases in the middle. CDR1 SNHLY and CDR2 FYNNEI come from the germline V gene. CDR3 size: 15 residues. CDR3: CASSQLSLPGNTIYF. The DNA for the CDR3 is TGTGCCAGCAGTCAGTTGTCTCTCCCTGGAAACACCATATATTTT.

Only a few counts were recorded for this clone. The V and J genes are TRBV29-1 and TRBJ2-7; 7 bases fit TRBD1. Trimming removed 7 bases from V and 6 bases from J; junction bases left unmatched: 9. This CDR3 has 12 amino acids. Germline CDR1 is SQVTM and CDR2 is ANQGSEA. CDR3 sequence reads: CSAGQARSEQYF. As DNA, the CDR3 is TGCAGCGCTGGACAGGCTCGGTCCGAGCAGTACTTC.

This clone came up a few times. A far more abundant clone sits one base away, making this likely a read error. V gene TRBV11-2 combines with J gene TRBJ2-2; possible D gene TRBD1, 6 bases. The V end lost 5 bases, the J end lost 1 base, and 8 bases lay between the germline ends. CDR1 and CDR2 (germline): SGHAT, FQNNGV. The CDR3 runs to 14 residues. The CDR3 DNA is TGTGCCAGCAGCGCGGACAGGAACACCGGGGAGCTGTTTTTT. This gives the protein CASSADRNTGELFF.

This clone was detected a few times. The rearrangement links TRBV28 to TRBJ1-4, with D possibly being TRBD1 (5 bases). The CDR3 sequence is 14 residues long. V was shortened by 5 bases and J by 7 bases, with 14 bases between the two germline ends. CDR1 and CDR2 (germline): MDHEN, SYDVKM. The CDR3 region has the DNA TGTGCCAGCAGTGATGGGACGGTCGTTGAAAAACTGTTTTTT. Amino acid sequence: CASSDGTVVEKLFF.

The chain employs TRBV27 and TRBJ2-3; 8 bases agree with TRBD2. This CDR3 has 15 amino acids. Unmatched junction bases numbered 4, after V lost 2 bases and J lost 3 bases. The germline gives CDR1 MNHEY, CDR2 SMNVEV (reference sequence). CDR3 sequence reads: CASSLRGGWTDTQYF. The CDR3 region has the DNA TGTGCCAGCAGTTTACGGGGGGGTTGGACAGATACGCAGTATTTT.

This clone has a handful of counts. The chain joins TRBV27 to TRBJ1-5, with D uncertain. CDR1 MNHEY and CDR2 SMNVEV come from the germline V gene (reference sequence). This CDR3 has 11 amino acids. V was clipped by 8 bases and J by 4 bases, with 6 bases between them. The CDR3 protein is CASGRNQPQHF. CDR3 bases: TGTGCCAGCGGCCGTAATCAGCCCCAGCATTTT.

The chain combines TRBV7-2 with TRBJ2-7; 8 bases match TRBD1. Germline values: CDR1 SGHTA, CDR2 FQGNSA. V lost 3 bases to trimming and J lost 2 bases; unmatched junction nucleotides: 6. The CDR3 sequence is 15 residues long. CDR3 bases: TGTGCCAGCAGCTTGGTGACACAGGGGGCCTACGAGCAGTACTTC. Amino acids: CASSLVTQGAYEQYF.

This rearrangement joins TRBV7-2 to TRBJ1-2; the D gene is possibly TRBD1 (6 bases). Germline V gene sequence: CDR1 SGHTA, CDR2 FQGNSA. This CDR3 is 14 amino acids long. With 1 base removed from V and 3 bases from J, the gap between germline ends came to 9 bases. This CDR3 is CASSLEKGDYGYTF. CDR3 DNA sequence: TGTGCCAGCAGCTTAGAAAAGGGGGACTATGGCTACACCTTC.

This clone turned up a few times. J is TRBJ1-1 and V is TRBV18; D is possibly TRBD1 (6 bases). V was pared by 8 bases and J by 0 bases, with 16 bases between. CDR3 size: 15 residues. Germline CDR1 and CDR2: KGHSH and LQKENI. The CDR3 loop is CASQTPGAMNTEAFF. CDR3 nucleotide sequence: TGTGCCAGCCAGACCCCGGGGGCGATGAACACTGAAGCTTTCTTT.

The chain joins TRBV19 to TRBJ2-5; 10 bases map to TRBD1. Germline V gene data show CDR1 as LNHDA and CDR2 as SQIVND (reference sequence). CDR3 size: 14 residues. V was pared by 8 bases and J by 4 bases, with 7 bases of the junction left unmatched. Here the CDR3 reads CASAPGTGVETQYF. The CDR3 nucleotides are TGTGCCAGTGCCCCTGGGACAGGGGTAGAGACCCAGTACTTC.

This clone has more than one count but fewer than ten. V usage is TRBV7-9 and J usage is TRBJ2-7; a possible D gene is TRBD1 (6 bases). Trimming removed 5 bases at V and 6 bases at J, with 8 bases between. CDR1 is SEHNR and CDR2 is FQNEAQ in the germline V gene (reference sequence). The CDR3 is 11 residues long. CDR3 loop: CASSQTGEQYF. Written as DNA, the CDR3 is TGTGCCAGCAGCCAGACAGGCGAGCAGTACTTC.

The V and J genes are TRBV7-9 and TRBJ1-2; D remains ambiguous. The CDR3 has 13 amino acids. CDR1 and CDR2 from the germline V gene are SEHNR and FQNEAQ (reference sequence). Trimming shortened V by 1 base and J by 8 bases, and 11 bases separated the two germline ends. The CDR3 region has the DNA TGTGCCAGCAGCTTAGGCCGGCCTTTGGGCTACACCTTC. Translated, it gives CASSLGRPLGYTF.

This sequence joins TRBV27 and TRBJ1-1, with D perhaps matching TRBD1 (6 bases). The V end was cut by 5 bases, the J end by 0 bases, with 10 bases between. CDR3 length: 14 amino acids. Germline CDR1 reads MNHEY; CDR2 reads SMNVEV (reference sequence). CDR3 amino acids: CASSPGQLNTEAFF. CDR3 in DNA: TGTGCCAGCAGTCCAGGACAGTTGAACACTGAAGCTTTCTTT.

CDR3 sequence: CASRMTGQKNTEAFF. The DNA of the CDR3 is TGTGCCAGCAGGATGACGGGACAGAAGAACACTGAAGCTTTCTTT. V gene TRBV6-5 combines with J gene TRBJ1-1; 7 bases are a match to TRBD1. V shed 6 bases, J shed 1 base, and the junction held 8 bases outside the gene matches. Germline CDR1 is MNHEY and CDR2 is SVGAGI. This CDR3 comprises 15 residues.

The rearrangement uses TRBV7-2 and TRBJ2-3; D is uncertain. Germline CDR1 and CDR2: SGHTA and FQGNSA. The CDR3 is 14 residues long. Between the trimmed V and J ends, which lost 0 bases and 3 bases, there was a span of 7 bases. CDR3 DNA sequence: TGTGCCAGCAGCTTAGCGCTTGAGACAGATACGCAGTATTTT. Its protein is CASSLALETDTQYF.

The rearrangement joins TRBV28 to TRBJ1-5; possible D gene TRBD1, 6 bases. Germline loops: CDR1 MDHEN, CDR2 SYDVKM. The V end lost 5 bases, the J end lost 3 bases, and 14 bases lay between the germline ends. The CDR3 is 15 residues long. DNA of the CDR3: TGTGCCAGCAGTCCCCCCAGGGGCAACAATCAGCCCCAGCATTTT. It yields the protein CASSPPRGNNQPQHF. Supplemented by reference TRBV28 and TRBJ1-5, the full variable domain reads DVKVTQSSRYLVKRTGEKVFLECVQDMDHENMFWYRQDPGLGLRLIYFSYDVKMKEKGDIPEGYSVSREKKERFSLILESASTNQTSMYLCASSPPRGNNQPQHFGDGTRLSIL.

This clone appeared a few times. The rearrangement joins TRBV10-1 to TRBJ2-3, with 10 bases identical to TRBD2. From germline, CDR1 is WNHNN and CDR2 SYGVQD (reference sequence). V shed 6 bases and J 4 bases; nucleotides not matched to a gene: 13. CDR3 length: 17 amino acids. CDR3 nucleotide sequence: TGCGCCAGCAGCAACAATCTGCTAGCGGGGGCCGCAGATACGCAGTATTTT. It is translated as CASSNNLLAGAADTQYF.